The source of this T cell receptor (beta chain) is a study of blood T cell repertoires in COVID-19. Per germline, CDR1 LGHDT and CDR2 YNNKEL (reference sequence). The CDR3 length is 19 residues. V gave up 0 bases and J gave up 0 bases, with 18 bases separating them. The table came from immunoSEQ multiplex PCR; TCRdb's copy has only in-frame clones and leaves some out. The sample has about 520,000 clones, 80% to 90% seen once. The sequenced sample was peripheral blood. This sequence originates from a human donor in a cohort sampled during active COVID-19. The chain links TRBV3-1 (or the pseudogene TRBV3-2) to TRBJ1-3; D is ambiguous. CDR3 in DNA: TGTGCCAGCAGCCAAGATCCTGGAATAGCTCCCTTCTCTGGAAACACCATATATTTT. Translation gives CASSQDPGIAPFSGNTIYF.